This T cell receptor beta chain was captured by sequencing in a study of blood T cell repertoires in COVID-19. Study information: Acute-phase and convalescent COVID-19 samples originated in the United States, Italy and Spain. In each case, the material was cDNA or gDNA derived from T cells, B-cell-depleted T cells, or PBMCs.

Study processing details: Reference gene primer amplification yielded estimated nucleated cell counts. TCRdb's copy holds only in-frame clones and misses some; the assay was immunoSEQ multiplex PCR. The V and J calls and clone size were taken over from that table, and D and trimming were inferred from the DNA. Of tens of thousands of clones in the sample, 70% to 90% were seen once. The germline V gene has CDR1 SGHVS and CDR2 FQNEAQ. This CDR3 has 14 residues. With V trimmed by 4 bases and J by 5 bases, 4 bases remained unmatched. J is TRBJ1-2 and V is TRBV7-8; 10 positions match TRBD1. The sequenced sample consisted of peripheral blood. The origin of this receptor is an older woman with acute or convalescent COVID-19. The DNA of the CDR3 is TGTGCCAGCAGCTCTGGGACAGGGGTTTATGGCTACACCTTC. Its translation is CASSSGTGVYGYTF. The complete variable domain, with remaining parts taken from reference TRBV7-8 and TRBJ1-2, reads GAGVSQSPRYKVAKRGQDVALRCDPISGHVSLFWYQQALGQGPEFLTYFQNEAQLDKSGLPSDRFFAERPEGSVSTLKIQRTQQEDSAVYLCASSSGTGVYGYTFGSGTRLTVV.